The 9 T cell receptor beta chains listed next were all sequenced from one sample in a study of cytomegalovirus exposure and HLA in healthy donors. PCR primers comprised 60 Vbeta and 13 Jbeta primers. Data came from immunoSEQ multiplex PCR; TCRdb stores just in-frame clones and leaves some out. The table shows about 140,000 clones, with about 70% occurring only once. Source material: PBMCs. Source of these receptors: a woman aged 35 to 49 in good health and CMV-seronegative.

The gene calls are TRBV19 and TRBJ1-1, with 10 bases aligning to TRBD1. V shed 5 bases and J 8 bases; nucleotides not matched to a gene: 11. Germline V gives CDR1 LNHDA, CDR2 SQIVND (reference sequence). CDR3 length: 15 amino acids. Here the CDR3 DNA reads TGTGCCAGTAGTCCCCGGGACAGGGGAGGCCTGGAAGCTTTCTTT. This encodes CASSPRDRGGLEAFF.

CDR3 amino acids: CASSEAINARGTIYF. CDR3 DNA sequence: TGTGCCAGCAGTGAAGCGATTAACGCCCGCGGCACCATATATTTT. V usage is TRBV6-1 and J usage is TRBJ1-3; D ambiguous. CDR3 length: 15 amino acids. V was trimmed by 0 bases and J by 9 bases, leaving 15 bases between them. Germline V gene lookup returns CDR1 MNHNS and CDR2 SASEGT.

The rearrangement joins TRBV15 to TRBJ1-6, with D uncertain. The CDR3 spans 12 residues. CDR1 is LNHNV, CDR2 YYDKDF, per germline (reference sequence). V was pared by 1 base and J by 10 bases, with 5 bases between. The CDR3: CATSRAKSPLHF. CDR3 bases: TGTGCCACCAGCAGAGCCAAATCACCCCTCCACTTT.

The chain joins TRBV18 to TRBJ2-7; weak D call: TRBD1 (6 bases). Trimming stripped 3 bases from V and 1 base from J, with 10 bases between. The CDR3 has 14 amino acids. CDR1 is KGHSH and CDR2 is LQKENI in the germline V gene. CDR3 DNA: TGTGCCAGCTCACCTCGGACAGTTTCCTACGAGCAGTACTTC. Translating gives CASSPRTVSYEQYF. Looking up the rest from reference TRBV18 and TRBJ2-7 gives the full variable domain: NAGVMQNPRHLVRRRGQEARLRCSPMKGHSHVYWYRQLPEEGLKFMVYLQKENIIDESGMPKERFSAEFPKEGPSILRIQQVVRGDSAAYFCASSPRTVSYEQYFGPGTRLTVT.

The rearrangement uses TRBV19 and TRBJ1-5, with TRBD1 as a possible D gene (6 bases). Germline CDR1 reads LNHDA; CDR2 reads SQIVND (reference sequence). CDR3 length: 17 residues. The germline V and J ends were trimmed by 0 bases and 5 bases, with 17 bases remaining between them. This chain's CDR3 is CASSIDAGRKGDQPQHF. For the CDR3, the DNA is TGTGCCAGTAGTATAGATGCAGGGAGAAAGGGGGATCAGCCCCAGCATTTT.

The chain joins TRBV6-5 to TRBJ1-2, with 8 bases matching TRBD1. V was clipped by 2 bases and J by 6 bases; unmatched bases: 5. Looked up from germline, CDR1 is MNHEY and CDR2 is SVGAGI. The CDR3 is 14 amino acids. The CDR3 sequence: CASSYRSGGHGYTF. CDR3 nucleotides: TGTGCCAGCAGTTACCGGTCAGGGGGCCATGGCTACACCTTC.

V gene TRBV19 combines with J gene TRBJ2-1; D not resolved. The CDR3 extends over 13 amino acids. The germline gives CDR1 LNHDA, CDR2 SQIVND (reference sequence). V was pared by 10 bases and J by 10 bases, with 20 bases between. This CDR3 is CATTTRLGGEQFF. The CDR3 nucleotides are TGTGCCACCACGACCCGACTCGGCGGAGAGCAGTTCTTC.

The rearrangement joins TRBV11-2 to TRBJ2-1; a weak D match, TRBD1 (5 bases). This CDR3 has 13 residues. Germline V lookup: CDR1 SGHAT, CDR2 FQNNGV. The V end lost 5 bases, the J end lost 6 bases, and 11 bases lay between the germline ends. CDR3 loop: CASSQGLPNEQFF. CDR3 DNA sequence: TGTGCCAGCAGCCAGGGTCTCCCCAATGAGCAGTTCTTC.

This rearrangement joins TRBV4-1 to TRBJ2-1; a weak D match, TRBD2 (5 bases). The CDR3 is 16 residues long. Trimming took off 5 bases at V and 2 bases at J, with 16 bases between the two ends. Germline V lookup: CDR1 MGHRA, CDR2 YSYEKL. The CDR3 loop is CASSYGGPIAYNEQFF. The DNA of the CDR3 is TGCGCCAGCAGCTACGGAGGACCGATCGCCTACAATGAGCAGTTCTTC.